The 30 T cell receptor beta chains reported below all come from one sample, sequenced in a study of blood T cell repertoires in COVID-19 (dated by TCRdb to between 2020 and 2021). Libraries were made using the immunoSEQ multiplex PCR assay. TCRdb took over this immuneACCESS table, retaining in-frame rearrangements with V and J assigned. Such tables are incomplete; in checked studies, under half of the missing clones stem from an unresolved V gene, and the remainder is unexplained. The sample has under 80,000 clones on record, 70% to 85% of them singletons. Together, the top ten hold over 30% of the sample. The sample taken for sequencing was peripheral blood. These receptor sequences come from a human donor in a cohort sampled during active COVID-19.

This chain connects TRBV18 to TRBJ2-5; TRBD2 might be the D (6 bases). CDR1 is KGHSH, CDR2 LQKENI, per germline. V lost 2 bases and J 5 bases, leaving 24 bases between the germline ends. The CDR3 consists of 18 residues. Written as DNA, the CDR3 is TGTGCCAGCTCACCAGTTCATCTCGGGGGAGGAGGTTCCGAGACCCAGTACTTC. Residues: CASSPVHLGGGGSETQYF.

The chain joins TRBV7-3 to TRBJ2-7; maybe TRBD1 (6 bases). Germline V gene sequence: CDR1 SGHTA, CDR2 FQGTGA. The CDR3 consists of 16 residues. V dropped 1 base and J dropped 3 bases, with 16 bases sitting between them. Here the CDR3 DNA reads TGTGCCAGCAGCTTAAGGCGTCAGGGGAAGGACTACGAGCAGTACTTC. Protein sequence: CASSLRRQGKDYEQYF.

The gene calls are TRBV7-2 and TRBJ2-5; D may be TRBD1 (5 bases). This CDR3 spans 14 amino acids. Germline-derived CDR1 and CDR2 are SGHTA and FQGNSA. The V end lost 2 bases, the J end lost 3 bases, and 10 bases lay between the germline ends. CDR3 protein: CASSLYRQKETQYF. The CDR3, as DNA: TGTGCCAGCAGCTTATACAGACAGAAAGAGACCCAGTACTTC.

The V call is TRBV30, the J call TRBJ1-1, with 9 positions matching TRBD1. The CDR3 spans 13 residues. CDR1 and CDR2 (germline): GTSNPN, SVGIG (reference sequence). The ends lost 5 bases at V and 2 bases at J; junction bases unmatched: 3. In nucleotides, the CDR3 is TGTGCCTGGGACAGGGGGTCCAACACTGAAGCTTTCTTT. The encoded protein is CAWDRGSNTEAFF.

V gene TRBV10-3 combines with J gene TRBJ2-1; 7 bases agree with TRBD2. Losses at the gene ends were 11 bases for V and 7 bases for J; bases not matched to a gene: 14. The CDR3 has 14 residues. Germline CDR1 ENHRY, CDR2 SYGVKD. The CDR3 protein is CARRRELGENEQFF. CDR3 in DNA: TGTGCCCGGAGGCGGGAGCTGGGGGAGAATGAGCAGTTCTTC.

The gene calls are TRBV2 and TRBJ1-1; TRBD1 might be the D (6 bases). V gave up 6 bases and J gave up 0 bases, with 20 bases separating them. This CDR3 contains 17 residues. CDR1 and CDR2 (germline): SNHLY, FYNNEI. Written as DNA, the CDR3 is TGTGCCAGCAGGGGAGACAGGACAATGGCGATGAACACTGAAGCTTTCTTT. Translated: CASRGDRTMAMNTEAFF. The complete variable domain, with remaining parts taken from reference TRBV2 and TRBJ1-1, reads EPEVTQTPSHQVTQMGQEVILRCVPISNHLYFYWYRQILGQKVEFLVSFYNNEISEKSEIFDDQFSVERPDGSNFTLKIRSTKLEDSAMYFCASRGDRTMAMNTEAFFGQGTRLTVV.

This rearrangement joins TRBV19 to TRBJ1-2, with 8 bases fitting TRBD1. This CDR3 is built from 15 residues. The germline CDR1 and CDR2 sequences are LNHDA and SQIVND (reference sequence). Trimming removed 2 bases from V and 4 bases from J; junction bases left unmatched: 6. In nucleotides, the CDR3 is TGTGCCAGTAGTATACAGGGGGCCGACTCCTATGGCTACACCTTC. It specifies CASSIQGADSYGYTF.

This chain links TRBV30 with TRBJ2-4; 12 nucleotides line up with TRBD2. Germline CDR1 is GTSNPN and CDR2 is SVGIG (reference sequence). CDR3 length: 18 amino acids. V lost 1 base, J lost 0 bases, and 7 bases stayed unmatched. CDR3: CAWSEFSSGRVAKNIQYF. DNA for the CDR3: TGTGCCTGGAGTGAATTCTCTAGCGGGAGGGTAGCCAAAAACATTCAGTACTTC.

The chain has TRBV7-9 and TRBJ2-7; TRBD2 matches 10 bases. J was trimmed by 0 bases and V by 4 bases; bases with no gene match: 3. CDR1 is SEHNR, CDR2 FQNEAQ, per germline (reference sequence). The CDR3 length is 15 residues. CDR3 protein: CASSSLAGASYEQYF. CDR3 in DNA: TGTGCCAGCAGCTCTCTAGCGGGAGCCTCCTACGAGCAGTACTTC.

V usage is TRBV20-1 and J usage is TRBJ2-7, with 9 bases matching TRBD2. The J segment lost 2 bases and the V segment lost 3 bases, leaving 11 bases of the junction unmatched. The CDR3 length is 16 residues. Germline V gives CDR1 DFQATT, CDR2 SNEGSKA (reference sequence). The CDR3 loop reads CSASLAGGGGAYEQYF. CDR3 in DNA: TGCAGTGCTAGTCTTGCGGGAGGGGGGGGAGCCTACGAGCAGTACTTC.

This chain connects TRBV19 to TRBJ1-4; D call uncertain. CDR1 and CDR2 from the germline V gene are LNHDA and SQIVND (reference sequence). The V gene lost 5 bases and the J gene lost 0 bases, with 10 bases spanning the gap. This CDR3 has 15 amino acids. The CDR3: CASSETGTTNEKLFF. DNA for the CDR3: TGTGCCAGTAGTGAGACGGGAACAACTAATGAAAAACTGTTTTTT.

V and J are TRBV4-1 and TRBJ2-5; maybe TRBD2 (6 bases). Germline assignment: CDR1 MGHRA and CDR2 YSYEKL. Trimming left V 3 bases short and J 3 bases short, with 14 bases between. The CDR3 has 15 amino acids. DNA for the CDR3: TGCGCCAGCAGCCATCGGGATGGCGGGAAAGAGACCCAGTACTTC. It encodes CASSHRDGGKETQYF.

The rearrangement joins TRBV5-5 to TRBJ1-1; a possible D gene is TRBD1 (6 bases). The CDR3 consists of 15 residues. CDR1 is SGHKS and CDR2 is YYEKEE in the germline V gene (reference sequence). V was pared by 3 bases and J by 2 bases, with 14 bases between. The CDR3 spells CASSSRAGANTEAFF. The CDR3, as DNA: TGTGCCAGCAGCTCTCGCGCGGGGGCCAACACTGAAGCTTTCTTT. The full variable domain, with the rest looked up from reference TRBV5-5 and TRBJ1-1, is DAGVTQSPTHLIKTRGQQVTLRCSPISGHKSVSWYQQVLGQGPQFIFQYYEKEERGRGNFPDRFSARQFPNYSSELNVNALLLGDSALYLCASSSRAGANTEAFFGQGTRLTVV.

The genes are TRBV3-1 (or the pseudogene TRBV3-2) and TRBJ1-4; no reliable D call. V lost 3 bases and J 2 bases, leaving 7 bases between the germline ends. This CDR3 region has 14 residues. Germline assignment: CDR1 LGHDT and CDR2 YNNKEL (reference sequence). The CDR3, as DNA: TGTGCCAGCAGCCAGGGCAGTACTAATGAAAAACTGTTTTTT. It codes for CASSQGSTNEKLFF.

The chain uses TRBV7-3 and TRBJ2-5; 7 nucleotides agree with TRBD1. Germline assignment: CDR1 SGHTA and CDR2 FQGTGA. V trimming: 5 bases; J trimming: 0 bases; junction bases outside the gene matches: 6. The CDR3 spans 15 residues. The CDR3: CASSHRGWYQETQYF. The DNA for the CDR3 is TGTGCCAGCAGCCACAGGGGATGGTACCAAGAGACCCAGTACTTC.

The chain uses TRBV28 and TRBJ1-4; D might be TRBD1 (5 bases). This CDR3 region has 15 residues. Trimming pared 2 bases from V and 0 bases from J, leaving 7 bases between. CDR1 is MDHEN and CDR2 is SYDVKM in the germline V gene. The CDR3: CASSLTGATNEKLFF. The CDR3 DNA sequence: TGTGCCAGCAGTTTAACAGGCGCAACTAATGAAAAACTGTTTTTT.

Notes on this clone: Other DNA sequences within the sample encode an identical CDR3. V usage is TRBV4-2 and J usage is TRBJ1-5; the match to TRBD1 covers 10 bases. Germline CDR1 is LGHNA and CDR2 is YNFKEQ. This CDR3 is built from 14 residues. V lost 6 bases and J lost 9; bases outside the gene matches: 8. The DNA of the CDR3 is TGTGCCAGCAGGGGACAGGGGCCCGGCGGGCCCCAGCATTTT. It codes for CASRGQGPGGPQHF.

This clone showed up many times. This sequence joins TRBV16 and TRBJ2-7, with D possibly being TRBD2 (5 bases). Per the germline V gene, CDR1 is KGHSY and CDR2 is FQNENV. The V and J ends lost 0 bases and 7 bases respectively, with 19 bases between them. This CDR3 contains 16 residues. CDR3: CASSQSVGQSSGEQYF. The DNA of the CDR3 is TGTGCCAGCAGCCAATCCGTCGGGCAGTCTTCGGGGGAGCAGTACTTC.

The chain joins TRBV27 to TRBJ2-7; 14 bases align to TRBD2. Unmatched junction bases numbered 4, after V lost 6 bases and J lost 3 bases. Germline CDR1 reads MNHEY; CDR2 reads SMNVEV (reference sequence). The CDR3 sequence is 15 residues long. The CDR3 DNA reads as TGTGCCAGCAGAGGACTAGCGGGAGGACGCTACGAGCAGTACTTC. Encoded protein: CASRGLAGGRYEQYF.

The rearrangement links TRBV2 to TRBJ1-5; no firm D call. This CDR3 is 13 amino acids long. Looked up from germline, CDR1 is SNHLY and CDR2 is FYNNEI. The V end was cut by 3 bases, the J end by 4 bases, with 7 bases between. The CDR3 DNA reads as TGTGCCAGCAGTGATCCCGGGAATCAGCCCCAGCATTTT. This translates into CASSDPGNQPQHF.

This chain links TRBV6-5 with TRBJ2-1; the D is unclear. There are 15 residues in the CDR3. The ends were cut back, 5 bases at V and 0 bases at J, with 11 bases in the middle. Germline V CDR1 and CDR2: MNHEY, SVGAGI. The CDR3: CASSTVGSSYNEQFF. CDR3 DNA sequence: TGTGCCAGCAGTACCGTTGGTAGCTCCTACAATGAGCAGTTCTTC.

The chain combines TRBV6-5 with TRBJ2-5, with D maybe TRBD1 (6 bases). The ends were cut back, 7 bases at V and 4 bases at J, with 16 bases in the middle. CDR1 and CDR2 (germline): MNHEY, SVGAGI. This CDR3 region has 14 residues. Written as DNA, the CDR3 is TGTGCCAGCAATCGCCTACAGGGTAGAGAGACCCAGTACTTC. Translating it yields CASNRLQGRETQYF.

This clone was counted many times. This chain joins TRBV19 and TRBJ1-2; unclear D gene. Per germline, CDR1 LNHDA and CDR2 SQIVND (reference sequence). V dropped 3 bases and J dropped 1 base, with 9 bases sitting between them. The CDR3 covers 14 residues. CDR3 in DNA: TGTGCCAGTAGTATCCAAACGGGTAACTATGGCTACACCTTC. Its protein product is CASSIQTGNYGYTF.

The chain employs TRBV5-4 and TRBJ1-3, with 7 bases aligning to TRBD1. The germline gives CDR1 SGHNT, CDR2 YYREEE (reference sequence). CDR3 length equals 16 residues. V trimming: 0 bases; J trimming: 3 bases; junction bases outside the gene matches: 6. The CDR3: CASSLVEGAYGNTIYF. Here the CDR3 DNA reads TGTGCCAGCAGCTTGGTAGAGGGGGCATATGGAAACACCATATATTTT.

The CDR3 reads CASSENYRGRRTEAFF. Here the CDR3 DNA reads TGTGCCAGCAGTGAAAATTACCGAGGCCGAAGGACTGAAGCTTTCTTT. The chain employs TRBV6-1 and TRBJ1-1; D gene uncertain. V was shortened by 2 bases and J by 5 bases, with 18 bases between the two germline ends. This CDR3 is built from 16 residues. From germline, CDR1 is MNHNS and CDR2 SASEGT.

The CDR3 is CSASLTGLVYF. The CDR3 coding sequence is TGCAGTGCTAGCCTGACAGGTCTGGTATACTTC. V and J are TRBV20-1 and TRBJ2-7; a weak D match, TRBD1 (6 bases). CDR1 and CDR2 (germline): DFQATT, SNEGSKA (reference sequence). The CDR3 spans 11 residues. The germline V and J ends were trimmed by 3 bases and 13 bases, with 16 bases remaining between them.

The J gene is TRBJ1-5, the V gene TRBV28; D remains unclear. CDR3 size: 16 residues. Germline values: CDR1 MDHEN, CDR2 SYDVKM. With 6 bases removed from V and 0 bases from J, the gap between germline ends came to 15 bases. The CDR3: CASRSNSKHSNQPQHF. The DNA for the CDR3 is TGTGCCAGCAGATCAAATAGCAAGCATAGCAATCAGCCCCAGCATTTT. Looking up the rest from reference TRBV28 and TRBJ1-5 gives the full variable domain: DVKVTQSSRYLVKRTGEKVFLECVQDMDHENMFWYRQDPGLGLRLIYFSYDVKMKEKGDIPEGYSVSREKKERFSLILESASTNQTSMYLCASRSNSKHSNQPQHFGDGTRLSIL.

The chain joins TRBV6-5 to TRBJ2-5; D might be TRBD2 (5 bases). The V gene lost 2 bases and the J gene lost 4 bases, with 17 bases spanning the gap. Germline loops: CDR1 MNHEY, CDR2 SVGAGI. The CDR3 consists of 16 residues. CDR3 in DNA: TGTGCCAGCAGTTACGTTTTTCGGGGTGGTGGAGAGACCCAGTACTTC. As protein: CASSYVFRGGGETQYF.

In its sample, this clone was seen a few times. V and J are TRBV7-6 and TRBJ2-3; no firm D call. Germline assignment: CDR1 SGHVS and CDR2 FNYEAQ. V lost 1 base and J 3 bases, leaving 8 bases between the germline ends. The CDR3 spans 14 residues. Written as DNA, the CDR3 is TGTGCCAGCAGCTTAGGAGGCCAGACAGATACGCAGTATTTT. Its protein is CASSLGGQTDTQYF. Variable domain in full (rest from reference TRBV7-6 and TRBJ2-3): GAGVSQSPRYKVTKRGQDVALRCDPISGHVSLYWYRQALGQGPEFLTYFNYEAQQDKSGLPNDRFSAERPEGSISTLTIQRTEQRDSAMYRCASSLGGQTDTQYFGPGTRLTVL.

This chain uses TRBV28 with TRBJ1-2; D perhaps matches TRBD1 (6 bases). This CDR3 has 16 amino acids. The V end was cut by 3 bases, the J end by 7 bases, with 21 bases between. Looked up from germline, CDR1 is MDHEN and CDR2 is SYDVKM. CDR3 sequence: CASSFAGVSSFPGYTF. The DNA for the CDR3 is TGTGCCAGCAGTTTTGCAGGGGTAAGCTCTTTTCCTGGCTACACCTTC.